The clone carrying this T cell receptor beta chain showed up just once. Its antigen is undetermined. Produced via immunoSEQ multiplex PCR; TCRdb's table is partial and in-frame only. The sample has under 200,000 clones; 85% to 95% are singletons. This sample was taken from a study of T cell responses to AZD1222 COVID-19 vaccine. Study-wide findings and caveats: In a largely white British group with more females than males, clonal diversity was possibly underestimated. Spike-specific TCR breadth and depth grew following two AZD1222 doses. Researchers took repertoire samples only after the peak T cell response had come.

The CDR3 runs to 15 residues. V was trimmed by 0 bases and J by 7 bases, leaving 12 bases between them. The germline CDR1 and CDR2 sequences are MGHRA and YSYEKL. The TCR originated in an adult who received the MenACWY meningococcal vaccine as a control. The chain employs TRBV4-1 and TRBJ1-4; the D gene is possibly TRBD1 (6 bases). The sample was peripheral blood, taken 28 days after the second dose of the MenACWY control vaccine. The chain's CDR3 is CASSQDLRGTEKLFF. In nucleotides, the CDR3 is TGCGCCAGCAGCCAAGATTTAAGGGGGACTGAAAAACTGTTTTTT.